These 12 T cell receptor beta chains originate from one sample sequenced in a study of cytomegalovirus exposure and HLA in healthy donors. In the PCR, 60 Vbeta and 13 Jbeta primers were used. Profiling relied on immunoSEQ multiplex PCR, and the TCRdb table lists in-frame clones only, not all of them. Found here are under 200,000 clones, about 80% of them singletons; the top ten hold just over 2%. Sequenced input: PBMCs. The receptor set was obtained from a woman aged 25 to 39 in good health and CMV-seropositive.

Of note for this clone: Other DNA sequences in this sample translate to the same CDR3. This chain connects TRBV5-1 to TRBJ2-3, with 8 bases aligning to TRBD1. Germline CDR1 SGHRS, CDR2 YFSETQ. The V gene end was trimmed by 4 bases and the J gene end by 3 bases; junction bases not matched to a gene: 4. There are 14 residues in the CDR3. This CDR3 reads CASSPGQGTDTQYF. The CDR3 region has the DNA TGCGCCAGCAGCCCCGGACAGGGTACAGATACGCAGTATTTT.

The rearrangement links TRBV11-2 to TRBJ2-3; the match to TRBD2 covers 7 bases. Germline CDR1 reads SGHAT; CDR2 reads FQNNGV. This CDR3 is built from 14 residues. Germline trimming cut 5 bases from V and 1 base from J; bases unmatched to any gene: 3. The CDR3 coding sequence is TGTGCCAGCAGCCGAACTAGCGGCACAGATACGCAGTATTTT. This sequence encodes CASSRTSGTDTQYF.

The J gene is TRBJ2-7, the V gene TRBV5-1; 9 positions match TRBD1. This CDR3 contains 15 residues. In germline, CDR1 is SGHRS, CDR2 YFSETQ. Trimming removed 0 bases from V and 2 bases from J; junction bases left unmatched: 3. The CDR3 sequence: CASSLDTGGPYEQYF. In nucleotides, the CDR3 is TGCGCCAGCAGCTTGGATACAGGGGGCCCCTACGAGCAGTACTTC.

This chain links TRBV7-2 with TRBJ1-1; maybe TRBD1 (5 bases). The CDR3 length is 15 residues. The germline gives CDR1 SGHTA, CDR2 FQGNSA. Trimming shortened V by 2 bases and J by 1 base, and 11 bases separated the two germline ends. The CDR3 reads CASSLTSTENTEAFF. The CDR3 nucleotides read TGTGCCAGCAGCTTAACTTCGACAGAGAACACTGAAGCTTTCTTT. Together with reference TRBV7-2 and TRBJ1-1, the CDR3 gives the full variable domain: GAGVSQSPSNKVTEKGKDVELRCDPISGHTALYWYRQSLGQGLEFLIYFQGNSAPDKSGLPSDRFSAERTGGSVSTLTIQRTQQEDSAVYLCASSLTSTENTEAFFGQGTRLTVV.

CDR3 coding DNA: TGTGCCAGCAGCTTAGATACCTCCCGGGGGTTCTATGGCTACACCTTC. Translated, it gives CASSLDTSRGFYGYTF. The gene calls are TRBV7-2 and TRBJ1-2; possibly TRBD1 for D (5 bases). Deletions cut 1 base from V and 4 bases from J, with 16 bases between. Per germline, CDR1 SGHTA and CDR2 FQGNSA. The CDR3 runs 16 residues.

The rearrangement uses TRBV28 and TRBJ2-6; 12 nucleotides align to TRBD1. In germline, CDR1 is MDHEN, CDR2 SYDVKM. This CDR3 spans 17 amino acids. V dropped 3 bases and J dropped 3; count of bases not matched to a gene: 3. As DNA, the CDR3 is TGTGCCAGCAGTTTGGGGACAGGGGGCGGTGGGGCCAACGTCCTGACTTTC. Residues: CASSLGTGGGGANVLTF.

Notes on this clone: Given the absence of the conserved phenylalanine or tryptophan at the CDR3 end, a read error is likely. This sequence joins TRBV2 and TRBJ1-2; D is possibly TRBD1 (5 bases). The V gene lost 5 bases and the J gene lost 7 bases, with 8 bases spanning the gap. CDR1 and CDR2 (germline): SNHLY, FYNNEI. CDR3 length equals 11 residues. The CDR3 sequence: CASSQGGGYTI. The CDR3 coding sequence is TGTGCCAGCAGTCAGGGCGGTGGCTACACCATC.

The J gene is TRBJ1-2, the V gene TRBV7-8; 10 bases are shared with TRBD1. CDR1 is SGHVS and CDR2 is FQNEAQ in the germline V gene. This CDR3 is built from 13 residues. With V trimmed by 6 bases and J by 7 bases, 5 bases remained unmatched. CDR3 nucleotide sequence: TGTGCCAGCAGTCGGGACAGGGGTCGTGGCTACACCTTC. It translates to CASSRDRGRGYTF.

The CDR3 reads CASTPQRDRGVETQYF. In DNA, the CDR3 is TGCGCCAGCACCCCACAGAGGGACAGGGGCGTGGAGACCCAGTACTTC. The rearrangement links TRBV5-1 to TRBJ2-5; 10 bases are a match to TRBD1. There are 16 residues in the CDR3. After removal of 6 bases from V and 5 bases from J, the junction contained 13 bases not matched to a gene. The germline gives CDR1 SGHRS, CDR2 YFSETQ.

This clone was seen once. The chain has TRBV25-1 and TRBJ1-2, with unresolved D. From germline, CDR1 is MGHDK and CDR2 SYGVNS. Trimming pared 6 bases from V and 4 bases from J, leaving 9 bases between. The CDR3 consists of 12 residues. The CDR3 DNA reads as TGTGCCAGCAGAGGAGACCCCTATGGCTACACCTTC. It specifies CASRGDPYGYTF.

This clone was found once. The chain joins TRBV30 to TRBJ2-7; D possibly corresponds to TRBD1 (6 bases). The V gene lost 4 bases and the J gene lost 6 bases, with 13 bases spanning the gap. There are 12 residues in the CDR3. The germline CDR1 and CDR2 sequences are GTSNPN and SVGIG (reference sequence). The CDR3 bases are TGTGCCTGGACAGGGGATCGATCCGAGCAGTACTTC. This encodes CAWTGDRSEQYF.

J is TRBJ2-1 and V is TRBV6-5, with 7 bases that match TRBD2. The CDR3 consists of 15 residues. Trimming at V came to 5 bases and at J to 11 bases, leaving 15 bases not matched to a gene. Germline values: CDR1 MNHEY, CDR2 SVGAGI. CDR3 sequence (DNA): TGTGCCAGCAGTCCCCGGCTAGCGGCCTGGTTGCAGCAGTTCTTC. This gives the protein CASSPRLAAWLQQFF.